These 8 T cell receptor beta chains share one sample of origin, sequenced in a study of molecular identifiers for immune sequencing clone quantification. One entry per CDR3 protein results from TCRdb running MiXCR on the PCR reads. The sample includes 400,000 to 600,000 distinct CDR3 sequences, around 21% of them seen just once. Specimen: naive CD8+ T cells from blood, with Jurkat cell RNA spiked in. Subset in this sample: FACS-sorted CD8+CD4-CCR7+CD45RA+ naive T cells. Receptor source: a human donor in good health. Some libraries in this study had Jurkat cell RNA spiked in.

This clonotype came up a few times. This chain joins TRBV25-1 and TRBJ2-7, with no clear D. V shed 8 bases and J shed 6 bases, with 11 bases lying between them. Per the germline V gene, CDR1 is MGHDK and CDR2 is SYGVNS. The CDR3 has 11 residues. The CDR3 region is CASRHVGEQYF. Here the CDR3 DNA reads TGTGCCAGCCGTCACGTGGGCGAGCAGTACTTC.

This clonotype was detected many times. V is TRBV6-5 and J is TRBJ2-7; tentative D call: TRBD2 (7 bases). V was shortened by 7 bases and J by 7 bases, with 11 bases between the two germline ends. Germline V gene sequence: CDR1 MNHEY, CDR2 SVGAGI. The length of the CDR3 is 11 residues. CDR3 residues: CASNGGREQYF. The CDR3 bases are TGTGCCAGCAACGGGGGGCGGGAGCAGTACTTC.

Note on this clonotype: A much larger clone lies a single base off, so this may be a read error. This CDR3 fails to terminate in the conserved phenylalanine or tryptophan, so it likely reflects a read error. This rearrangement joins TRBV29-1 to TRBJ2-2, with D perhaps TRBD1 (6 bases). Germline loops: CDR1 SQVTM, CDR2 ANQGSEA. The CDR3 extends over 12 amino acids. Deletions cut 4 bases from V and 6 bases from J, with 9 bases between. CDR3 coding DNA: TGCAGCGTTGTTGAGGGGGCCGGGGAGCTGTTTCTT. It encodes CSVVEGAGELFL.

This clonotype was observed a few times. V usage is TRBV12-3 or TRBV12-4 and J usage is TRBJ2-5, with D perhaps matching TRBD1 (6 bases). CDR3 length: 20 amino acids. V was cut by 5 bases and J by 0 bases, with 28 bases left in between. In nucleotides, the CDR3 is TGTGCCAGCAGTGCAAACGACCCCAGGGGTGGCGGGCCGTACCAAGAGACCCAGTACTTC. It codes for CASSANDPRGGGPYQETQYF.

This clonotype was counted ten times or more. V usage is TRBV4-1 and J usage is TRBJ2-1, with a weak D call TRBD1 (6 bases). Trimming left V 3 bases short and J 2 bases short, with 8 bases between. CDR1 is MGHRA and CDR2 is YSYEKL in the germline V gene. The CDR3 has 14 residues. The CDR3 is CASSHRGPYNEQFF. The CDR3 nucleotides are TGCGCCAGCAGCCACAGGGGACCCTACAATGAGCAGTTCTTC.

The sample holds a few counts of this clonotype. The gene calls are TRBV6-2 or TRBV6-3 and TRBJ2-7, with D uncertain. The ends were cut back, 7 bases at V and 3 bases at J, with 13 bases in the middle. The germline V gene encodes CDR1 MNHEY and CDR2 SVGEGT. The CDR3 length is 13 residues. CDR3 residues: CASTFGPVYEQYF. The CDR3 DNA reads as TGTGCCAGCACTTTCGGCCCGGTCTACGAGCAGTACTTC.

Notes on this clonotype: A much bigger clone sits one base away, suggesting this may be a read error. The chain links TRBV5-1 to TRBJ1-2, with unresolved D. Germline V gene lookup returns CDR1 SGHRS and CDR2 YFSETQ. The CDR3 covers 14 residues. The CDR3 DNA sequence: TGCGCCAGCAGCTTGGACAGTTTCGACTATGGCTACATCTTC. It encodes CASSLDSFDYGYIF.

On this clonotype itself: With a much larger clone just one base away, this may be a read error. The chain is built from TRBV14 and TRBJ2-3; D ambiguous. Looked up from germline, CDR1 is SGHDN and CDR2 is FVKESK. The CDR3 has 13 residues. CDR3 amino acids: CSSSETSTDTQYF. CDR3 coding DNA: TGTTCCAGCAGCGAAACCTCCACAGATACGCAGTATTTT. Filled out from reference TRBV14 and TRBJ2-3, the complete variable domain reads EAGVTQFPSHSVIEKGQTVTLRCDPISGHDNLYWYRRVMGKEIKFLLHFVKESKQDESGMPNNRFLAERTGGTYSTLKVQPAELEDSGVYFCSSSETSTDTQYFGPGTRLTVL.